This T cell receptor (beta chain) was identified in a study of T-cell memory formation after mild COVID-19. Overall study findings and caveats: A second wave of clones peaked on day 37, and their SARS-CoV-2 specificity went unconfirmed.

The V end was cut by 2 bases, the J end by 0 bases, with 11 bases between. CDR1 and CDR2 (germline): SGHAT, FQNNGV. The CDR3 spans 16 residues. This clonotype was counted between two and nine times. Its antigen is still unknown. Each CDR3 protein is one row after TCRdb ran MiXCR on the 5' RACE reads. The sample yields 550,000 to 700,000 distinct CDR3 sequences, around 17% seen once. The gene calls are TRBV11-2 and TRBJ2-1; D ambiguous. Sequencing input: PBMCs or a T cell subset sorted from them (not recorded which). This sequence originates from an adult woman who had mild COVID-19 (a few samples of this study predate the infection). Cell type and time point are not known. The CDR3 coding sequence is TGTGCCAGCAGCTTACAAGCATTGACCTCCTACAATGAGCAGTTCTTC. Protein sequence: CASSLQALTSYNEQFF.